One and the same sample provided the 30 T cell receptor beta chains below, sequenced in a study of control samples from healthy donors and cancer patients. Some clones are missing from TCRdb's copy, which holds only in-frame ones; the method was immunoSEQ multiplex PCR. Of tens of thousands of clones listed, 94% were seen once; the top ten hold approximately 4.3%. Material for sequencing was blood. Source of these receptors: a man in his thirties or forties in good health.

This sequence joins TRBV11-3 and TRBJ2-1; maybe TRBD1 (6 bases). Germline loops: CDR1 SGHNT, CDR2 YENEEA. The CDR3 covers 15 residues. Trimming took 1 base from V and 6 from J, leaving 13 bases between them. The CDR3 sequence: CASSLGGTGLNEQFF. DNA of the CDR3: TGTGCCAGCAGCTTAGGGGGTACAGGGCTCAATGAGCAGTTCTTC.

The rearrangement links TRBV11-2 to TRBJ1-6; D not resolved. V lost 5 bases and J lost 5, with 10 bases in between. This CDR3 contains 14 residues. The germline V gene encodes CDR1 SGHAT and CDR2 FQNNGV. CDR3 sequence reads: CASSPSDHNSPLHF. The CDR3 DNA follows: TGTGCCAGCAGCCCTTCGGACCATAATTCACCCCTCCACTTT.

The chain uses TRBV5-1 and TRBJ2-7; D is ambiguous. Germline-derived CDR1 and CDR2 are SGHRS and YFSETQ. Trimming removed 4 bases from V and 3 bases from J, with 5 bases in between. The CDR3 spans 11 residues. The CDR3 spells CASSNSYEQYF. The CDR3 bases are TGCGCCAGCAGCAACAGCTACGAGCAGTACTTC.

The CDR3 loop is CASSLGGRNQPQHF. CDR3 nucleotide sequence: TGTGCCAGCAGCCTTGGGGGTCGCAATCAGCCCCAGCATTTT. The chain combines TRBV3-1 (or the pseudogene TRBV3-2) with TRBJ1-5; D possibly corresponds to TRBD1 (5 bases). Germline V gives CDR1 LGHDT, CDR2 YNNKEL (reference sequence). There are 14 residues in the CDR3. V lost 4 bases to trimming and J lost 2 bases, with 9 bases between them.

This sequence joins TRBV6-5 and TRBJ1-1; 9 bases agree with TRBD1. Unmatched junction bases numbered 5, after V lost 2 bases and J lost 7 bases. The CDR3 has 14 amino acids. Germline lookup yields CDR1 MNHEY and CDR2 SVGAGI. As DNA, the CDR3 is TGTGCCAGCAGTTACGGGACAGGGAGGGGTGAAGCTTTCTTT. Protein product: CASSYGTGRGEAFF.

The rearrangement uses TRBV9 and TRBJ2-7; maybe TRBD1 (5 bases). The ends were cut back, 0 bases at V and 4 bases at J, with 14 bases in the middle. The germline gives CDR1 SGDLS, CDR2 YYNGEE. The CDR3 contains 15 residues. The CDR3 bases are TGTGCCAGCAGCGTAGAACAAACCACAGGATACGAGCAGTACTTC. Translation: CASSVEQTTGYEQYF.

CDR3 loop: CASSGSTRSPLHF. As DNA, the CDR3 is TGCGCCAGCAGTGGGTCAACGAGGTCACCCCTCCACTTT. This chain uses TRBV10-1 with TRBJ1-6; no clear D. Looked up from germline, CDR1 is WNHNN and CDR2 is SYGVQD (reference sequence). The CDR3 is 13 amino acids. Trimming pared 4 bases from V and 10 bases from J, leaving 11 bases between.

V gene TRBV7-2 combines with J gene TRBJ2-1; D is uncertain. Germline CDR1 SGHTA, CDR2 FQGNSA. This CDR3 region has 14 residues. The V end lost 1 base, the J end lost 5 bases, and 9 bases lay between the germline ends. The CDR3: CASSLGSANNEQFF. The DNA for the CDR3 is TGTGCCAGCAGCTTAGGATCTGCGAACAATGAGCAGTTCTTC.

This sequence joins TRBV2 and TRBJ1-1; perhaps TRBD1 as D (6 bases). CDR1 and CDR2 (germline): SNHLY, FYNNEI. This CDR3 comprises 13 residues. V was shortened by 9 bases and J by 3 bases, with 14 bases between the two germline ends. The CDR3 DNA follows: TGTGCCAGTTTCAGGGGAGCTGACACTGAAGCTTTCTTT. Translation: CASFRGADTEAFF.

J is TRBJ2-3 and V is TRBV5-1; maybe TRBD2 (5 bases). Germline V lookup: CDR1 SGHRS, CDR2 YFSETQ. Trimming stripped 4 bases from V and 2 bases from J, with 17 bases between. The CDR3 contains 16 residues. The CDR3 DNA follows: TGCGCCAGCAGCCTCCCGGACTTACTCCTCACAGATACGCAGTATTTT. Its protein is CASSLPDLLLTDTQYF.

The rearrangement uses TRBV6-4 and TRBJ2-2, with TRBD1 as a possible D gene (7 bases). Germline CDR1 reads MRHNA; CDR2 reads SNTAGT. With 6 bases removed from V and 5 bases from J, the gap between germline ends came to 13 bases. The CDR3 has 14 amino acids. This CDR3 is CASRPQGGTGELFF. For the CDR3, the DNA is TGTGCCAGCAGACCCCAGGGGGGTACCGGGGAGCTGTTTTTT.

This chain's CDR3 is CASSSPGTDSTDTQYF. CDR3 in DNA: TGTGCCAGCAGTTCCCCCGGGACAGATAGCACAGATACGCAGTATTTT. The rearrangement uses TRBV27 and TRBJ2-3; TRBD1 matches 7 bases. This CDR3 is built from 16 residues. V was clipped by 4 bases and J by 0 bases; unmatched bases: 7. Germline-derived CDR1 and CDR2 are MNHEY and SMNVEV (reference sequence).

This rearrangement joins TRBV4-2 to TRBJ2-1; 9 bases line up with TRBD2. Germline CDR1 is LGHNA and CDR2 is YNFKEQ. V lost 3 bases, J lost 4 bases, and 7 bases stayed unmatched. The CDR3 contains 16 residues. CDR3 sequence reads: CASSHSGLAGYNEQFF. CDR3 in DNA: TGTGCCAGCAGCCACAGCGGGCTAGCGGGGTACAATGAGCAGTTCTTC.

V gene TRBV5-1 combines with J gene TRBJ2-5; a weak D match, TRBD1 (6 bases). The length of the CDR3 is 14 residues. Germline CDR1 is SGHRS and CDR2 is YFSETQ. Between the trimmed V and J ends, which lost 4 bases and 5 bases, there was a span of 15 bases. As DNA, the CDR3 is TGCGCCAGCAGCACGGGACGACAGGCTGAGACCCAGTACTTC. Translation: CASSTGRQAETQYF. The full variable domain, its missing parts supplied by reference TRBV5-1 and TRBJ2-5, is KAGVTQTPRYLIKTRGQQVTLSCSPISGHRSVSWYQQTPGQGLQFLFEYFSETQRNKGNFPGRFSGRQFSNSRSEMNVSTLELGDSALYLCASSTGRQAETQYFGPGTRLLVL.

The chain is built from TRBV6-5 and TRBJ2-1; unclear D gene. Looked up from germline, CDR1 is MNHEY and CDR2 is SVGAGI. The V gene lost 6 bases and the J gene lost 8 bases, with 17 bases spanning the gap. CDR3 length equals 14 residues. In DNA, the CDR3 is TGTGCCAGCAGAGGATACTTTGAGAGCGATGAGCAGTTCTTC. Protein product: CASRGYFESDEQFF.

The chain links TRBV27 to TRBJ2-3; no reliable D call. V lost 2 bases to trimming and J lost 0 bases, with 12 bases between them. Germline V gene sequence: CDR1 MNHEY, CDR2 SMNVEV (reference sequence). This CDR3 has 16 residues. CDR3 in DNA: TGTGCCAGCAGTTTAGTTCGTCCTTCTAGCACAGATACGCAGTATTTT. Translated: CASSLVRPSSTDTQYF.

V gene TRBV9 combines with J gene TRBJ2-2; D gene ambiguous. Trimming left V 6 bases short and J 4 bases short, with 13 bases between. This CDR3 region has 14 residues. Germline V gene data show CDR1 as SGDLS and CDR2 as YYNGEE. CDR3 DNA: TGTGCCAGCACAACCGGGCCTACCACCGGGGAGCTGTTTTTT. Protein sequence: CASTTGPTTGELFF.

This clone was counted only a few times. The chain employs TRBV11-2 and TRBJ2-5; D not resolved. The germline V and J ends were trimmed by 1 base and 5 bases, with 11 bases remaining between them. The CDR3 has 14 residues. Germline V gene lookup returns CDR1 SGHAT and CDR2 FQNNGV. CDR3 loop: CASSLAPLRETQYF. The CDR3 DNA is TGTGCCAGCAGCTTAGCCCCCCTGAGGGAGACCCAGTACTTC.

This chain links TRBV20-1 with TRBJ1-1; possibly TRBD1 for D (6 bases). The CDR3 is 13 residues long. The germline V gene has CDR1 DFQATT and CDR2 SNEGSKA (reference sequence). Trimming took 3 bases from V and 4 from J, leaving 12 bases between them. This CDR3 reads CSASSLGATEAFF. The CDR3 DNA sequence: TGCAGTGCTAGTTCGCTGGGGGCCACTGAAGCTTTCTTT.

The chain carries TRBV6-4 and TRBJ2-7; D is possibly TRBD2 (5 bases). The CDR3 totals 14 residues. Per the germline V gene, CDR1 is MRHNA and CDR2 is SNTAGT. With 6 bases removed from V and 0 bases from J, the gap between germline ends came to 12 bases. The CDR3 loop is CASRMRASSYEQYF. As DNA, the CDR3 is TGTGCCAGCAGGATGAGGGCTAGCTCCTACGAGCAGTACTTC.

This chain uses TRBV28 with TRBJ1-5; possibly TRBD1 for D (5 bases). Germline V CDR1 and CDR2: MDHEN, SYDVKM. CDR3 length equals 15 residues. V lost 4 bases, J lost 2 bases, and 12 bases lay in between. The CDR3 sequence: CASSYGATGNQPQHF. CDR3 DNA: TGTGCCAGCAGTTACGGGGCTACGGGCAATCAGCCCCAGCATTTT.

The rearrangement uses TRBV7-2 and TRBJ1-3, with TRBD1 matching over 7 bases. With 1 base clipped from V and 2 bases from J, the junction kept 5 bases outside the gene matches. CDR1 and CDR2 (germline): SGHTA, FQGNSA. This CDR3 contains 16 residues. The CDR3 DNA reads TGTGCCAGCAGCTTAGTTTCAGGGGGTACTGGAAACACCATATATTTT. Protein sequence: CASSLVSGGTGNTIYF.

The rearrangement uses TRBV6-5 and TRBJ2-7; D is perhaps TRBD1 (6 bases). The germline CDR1 and CDR2 sequences are MNHEY and SVGAGI. V was cut by 4 bases and J by 4 bases, with 11 bases left in between. The CDR3 is 13 residues long. The CDR3 sequence is CASSWGQTYEQYF. DNA for the CDR3: TGTGCCAGCAGTTGGGGGCAAACGTACGAGCAGTACTTC.

The genes are TRBV2 and TRBJ1-5; D unresolved. CDR3 size: 13 residues. Germline lookup yields CDR1 SNHLY and CDR2 FYNNEI. V was clipped by 4 bases and J by 5 bases, with 9 bases between them. CDR3 amino acids: CASSVEGYQPQHF. The DNA for the CDR3 is TGTGCCAGCAGTGTTGAGGGTTATCAGCCCCAGCATTTT.

This clone was found once. The rearrangement joins TRBV5-1 to TRBJ2-2; possible D gene TRBD2, 6 bases. The germline CDR1 and CDR2 sequences are SGHRS and YFSETQ. Trimming took off 2 bases at V and 4 bases at J, with 15 bases between the two ends. The CDR3 contains 16 residues. The CDR3 protein is CASSLSGTVTTGELFF. The CDR3 coding sequence is TGCGCCAGCAGCTTATCCGGGACTGTCACCACCGGGGAGCTGTTTTTT.

This clone appeared once. The J gene is TRBJ1-1, the V gene TRBV7-3, with 9 bases aligning to TRBD1. Trimming at V came to 6 bases and at J to 4 bases, leaving 9 bases not matched to a gene. From germline, CDR1 is SGHTA and CDR2 FQGTGA. This CDR3 has 15 amino acids. In DNA, the CDR3 is TGTGCCAGCAGGTCCGGGACAGGGAGGACCACTGAAGCTTTCTTT. Translated: CASRSGTGRTTEAFF.

V gene TRBV5-1 combines with J gene TRBJ2-3; 15 nucleotides agree with TRBD2. V lost 3 bases to trimming and J lost 2 bases; unmatched junction nucleotides: 13. In germline, CDR1 is SGHRS, CDR2 YFSETQ. The CDR3 spans 20 residues. CDR3 DNA: TGCGCCAGCAGCTCGGGACTAGCGGGGGGACCAACTCAATACACAGATACGCAGTATTTT. It encodes CASSSGLAGGPTQYTDTQYF.

The chain carries TRBV9 and TRBJ2-5; D is perhaps TRBD1 or TRBD2 (5 bases each). Per the germline V gene, CDR1 is SGDLS and CDR2 is YYNGEE. V lost 4 bases, J lost 5 bases, and 15 bases lay in between. The CDR3 runs to 14 residues. CDR3 residues: CASSPTVASETQYF. The CDR3 DNA sequence: TGTGCCAGCAGCCCGACAGTAGCGTCGGAGACCCAGTACTTC.

The V and J genes are TRBV6-4 and TRBJ2-7; 7 nucleotides agree with TRBD1. Germline values: CDR1 MRHNA, CDR2 SNTAGT. The CDR3 extends over 17 amino acids. The V segment lost 3 bases and the J segment 4 bases; nucleotides outside the gene matches: 15. The CDR3 DNA sequence: TGTGCCAGCAGTGATCCTACCTCGGCAGGGGGACCTTACGAGCAGTACTTC. Amino acid sequence: CASSDPTSAGGPYEQYF.

The chain has TRBV7-2 and TRBJ1-5, with TRBD1 identical over 7 bases. This CDR3 contains 14 residues. V was pared by 4 bases and J by 5 bases, with 5 bases of the junction left unmatched. Germline assignment: CDR1 SGHTA and CDR2 FQGNSA. The CDR3: CASSWGQSHQPQHF. The DNA of the CDR3 is TGTGCCAGCAGCTGGGGACAGAGCCATCAGCCCCAGCATTTT.